A selection of T cell receptor beta chains follows, all from one sample in a study of T cells after yellow fever vaccination. MiXCR, run by TCRdb on the 5' RACE reads, gives a single entry per CDR3 protein. The sample has a few hundred thousand distinct CDR3 sequences; around 4.5% are singletons. Sequencing used PBMCs, obtained 15 days after the yellow fever booster vaccination. All receptors derive from a man aged 18 to 30 who received the YFV17D yellow fever vaccine. The CDR3 runs from the conserved cysteine through the conserved F or W. The order of the fields is D gene, clone size, V gene, J gene, CDR3 DNA, CDR3 protein. D genes are given only for firm matches. Rows give clone size only sometimes, using once, few, many, or a class for an expanded clone.

TRBD2	many	TRBV24-1	TRBJ2-7	TGTGCCACCAGTGATGTGTCTAGCGGACCCTACGAGCAGTACTTC	CATSDVSSGPYEQYF
TRBD1	many	TRBV7-3	TRBJ2-3	TGTGCCAGCAGCTTACAGGGGGCGAGCTCAGATACGCAGTATTTT	CASSLQGASSDTQYF
NA	many	TRBV7-8	TRBJ2-5	TGTGCCAGCAGCACAACATCTCTCGAGACCCAGTACTTC	CASSTTSLETQYF
TRBD1	few	TRBV19	TRBJ1-4	TGTGCCAGTAGCGCAGGGGGCAATGAAAAACTGTTTTTT	CASSAGGNEKLFF
TRBD2	NA	TRBV12-3/TRBV12-4	TRBJ2-5	TGTGCCAGCAGCTTAGCCGCCGGGGGGGACCCAGAGACCCAGTACTTC	CASSLAAGGDPETQYF
TRBD1	few	TRBV10-3	TRBJ1-2	TGTGCCGTCCCAATAGTCCAGGGACAGGGCGACTCTGGCTACACCTTC	CAVPIVQGQGDSGYTF
NA	few	TRBV5-6	TRBJ1-1	TGTGCCAGCAGTAGAAAGGGAATAGGGGCGAACACTGAAGCTTTCTTT	CASSRKGIGANTEAFF
NA	many	TRBV15	TRBJ2-1	TGTGCCACCAGCAGAGTAGGGGCGGGCAATGAGCAGTTCTTC	CATSRVGAGNEQFF
NA	few	TRBV12-3/TRBV12-4	TRBJ2-3	TGTGCCAGCAGTTTAGCAGCTGGGGGCACAGATACGCAGTATTTT	CASSLAAGGTDTQYF
TRBD2	few	TRBV27	TRBJ2-5	TGTGCCAGCAGTTTTCTCGGGACTAGCGGGGGGTCCCAAGAGACCCAGTACTTC	CASSFLGTSGGSQETQYF
NA	many	TRBV5-6	TRBJ1-5	TGTGCCAGCAGCTTGTTGCGACTCGATAGCAATCAGCCCCAGCATTTT	CASSLLRLDSNQPQHF
TRBD2	many	TRBV5-1	TRBJ2-3	TGCGCCAGCAGCTTGGTTTCCGGGGGAGGGGATACGCAGTATTTT	CASSLVSGGGDTQYF
NA	many	TRBV12-3/TRBV12-4	TRBJ1-5	TGTGCCAGCACCTCGGGAGATCAGCCCCAGCATTTT	CASTSGDQPQHF
NA	few	TRBV29-1	TRBJ2-7	TGCAGCGTGGAGGGGGGAGAAACTTACGAGCAGTACTTC	CSVEGGETYEQYF
NA	NA	TRBV12-3/TRBV12-4	TRBJ1-6	TGTGCCTCCCACTTGGGGGGTTCACCCCTCCACTTT	CASHLGGSPLHF
TRBD1	NA	TRBV2	TRBJ2-4	TGTGCCAGCTGTCTAGACAGGGGCCAAAACATTCAGTACTTC	CASCLDRGQNIQYF
TRBD1	NA	TRBV5-4	TRBJ1-1	TGTGCCAGCAGCCTCCGACAGGGGGAGTCCACTGAAGCTTTCTTT	CASSLRQGESTEAFF
NA	few	TRBV23-1	TRBJ1-2	TGCGCCAGCCGATCAGGGGAAACCTATGGCTACACCTTC	CASRSGETYGYTF